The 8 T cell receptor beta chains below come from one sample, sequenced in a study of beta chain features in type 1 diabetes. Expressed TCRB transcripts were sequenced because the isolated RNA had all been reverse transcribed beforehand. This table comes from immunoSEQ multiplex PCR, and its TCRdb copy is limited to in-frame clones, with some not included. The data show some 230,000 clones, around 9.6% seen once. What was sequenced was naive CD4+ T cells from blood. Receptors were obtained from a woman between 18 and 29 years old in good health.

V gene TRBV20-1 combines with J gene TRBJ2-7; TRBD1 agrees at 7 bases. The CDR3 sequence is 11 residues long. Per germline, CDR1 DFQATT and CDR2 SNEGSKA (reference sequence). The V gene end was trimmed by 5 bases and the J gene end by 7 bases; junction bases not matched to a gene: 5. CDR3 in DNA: TGCAGTGCTTTTACAGGGGTTGAGCAGTACTTC. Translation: CSAFTGVEQYF.

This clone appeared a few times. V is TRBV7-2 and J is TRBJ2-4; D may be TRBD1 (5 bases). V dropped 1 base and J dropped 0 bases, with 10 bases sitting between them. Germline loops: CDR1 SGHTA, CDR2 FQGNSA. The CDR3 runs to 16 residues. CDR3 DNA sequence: TGTGCCAGCAGCTTAGACAGGCTTCTAGCCAAAAACATTCAGTACTTC. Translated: CASSLDRLLAKNIQYF. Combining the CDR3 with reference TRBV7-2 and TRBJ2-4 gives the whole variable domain GAGVSQSPSNKVTEKGKDVELRCDPISGHTALYWYRQSLGQGLEFLIYFQGNSAPDKSGLPSDRFSAERTGGSVSTLTIQRTQQEDSAVYLCASSLDRLLAKNIQYFGAGTRLSVL.

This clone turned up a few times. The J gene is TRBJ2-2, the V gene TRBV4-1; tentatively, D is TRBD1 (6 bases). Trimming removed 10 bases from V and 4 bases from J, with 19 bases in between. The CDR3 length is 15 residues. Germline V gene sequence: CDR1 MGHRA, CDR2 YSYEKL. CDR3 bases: TGCGCCACCAGATACAGGGAGCTCAGCACCGGGGAGCTGTTTTTT. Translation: CATRYRELSTGELFF.

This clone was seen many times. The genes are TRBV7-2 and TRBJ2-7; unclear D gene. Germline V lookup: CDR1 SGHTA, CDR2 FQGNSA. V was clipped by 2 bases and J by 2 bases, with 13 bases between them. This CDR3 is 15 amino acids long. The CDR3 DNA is TGTGCCAGCAGCTTATATTCCGGGTTCCCCTACGAGCAGTACTTC. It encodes CASSLYSGFPYEQYF.

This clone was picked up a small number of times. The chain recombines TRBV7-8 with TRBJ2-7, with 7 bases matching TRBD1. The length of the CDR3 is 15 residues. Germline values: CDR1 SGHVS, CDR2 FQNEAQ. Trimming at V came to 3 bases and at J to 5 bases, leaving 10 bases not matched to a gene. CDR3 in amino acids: CASSFRGTDSNEQYF. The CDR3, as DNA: TGTGCCAGCAGCTTCAGGGGGACAGACAGTAACGAGCAGTACTTC.

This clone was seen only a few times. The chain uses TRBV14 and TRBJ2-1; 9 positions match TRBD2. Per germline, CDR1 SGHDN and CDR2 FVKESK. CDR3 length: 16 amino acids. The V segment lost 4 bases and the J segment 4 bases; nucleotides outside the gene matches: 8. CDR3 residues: CASSLLAGRRYNEQFF. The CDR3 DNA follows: TGTGCCAGCAGCCTCCTAGCGGGAAGGAGGTACAATGAGCAGTTCTTC.

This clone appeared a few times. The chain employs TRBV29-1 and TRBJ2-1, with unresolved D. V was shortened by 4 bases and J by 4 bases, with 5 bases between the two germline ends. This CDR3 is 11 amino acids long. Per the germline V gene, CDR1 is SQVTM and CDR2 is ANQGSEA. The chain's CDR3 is CSVGSYNEQFF. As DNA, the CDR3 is TGCAGCGTTGGCAGTTACAATGAGCAGTTCTTC.

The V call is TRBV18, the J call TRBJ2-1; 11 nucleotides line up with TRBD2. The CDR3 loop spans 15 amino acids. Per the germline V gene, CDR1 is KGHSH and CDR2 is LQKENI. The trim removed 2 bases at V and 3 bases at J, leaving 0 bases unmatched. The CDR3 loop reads CASSPGTSGYNEQFF. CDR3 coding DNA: TGTGCCAGCTCACCAGGGACTAGCGGCTACAATGAGCAGTTCTTC. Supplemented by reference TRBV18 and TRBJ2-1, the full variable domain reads NAGVMQNPRHLVRRRGQEARLRCSPMKGHSHVYWYRQLPEEGLKFMVYLQKENIIDESGMPKERFSAEFPKEGPSILRIQQVVRGDSAAYFCASSPGTSGYNEQFFGPGTRLTVL.